What follows are 32 T cell receptor beta chains derived from one specimen sequenced in a study of blood T cell repertoires in COVID-19. The data were produced by immunoSEQ multiplex PCR, yet TCRdb's version contains in-frame clones alone and is incomplete. The sample includes tens of thousands of clones, 88% seen only once; the top ten take roughly 4%. Sequencing was done on a sample of peripheral blood. The receptors derive from a human donor in a cohort sampled during active COVID-19.

The V and J genes are TRBV19 and TRBJ2-7, with D tentatively TRBD2 (5 bases). The germline CDR1 and CDR2 sequences are LNHDA and SQIVND (reference sequence). The CDR3 contains 15 residues. V was clipped by 5 bases and J by 2 bases, with 16 bases between them. The CDR3 here is CASSGLETSPYEQYF. The CDR3, as DNA: TGTGCCAGTAGTGGACTGGAGACGTCCCCCTACGAGCAGTACTTC.

This rearrangement joins TRBV7-9 to TRBJ2-7, with 7 bases identical to TRBD1. Germline values: CDR1 SEHNR, CDR2 FQNEAQ (reference sequence). V lost 4 bases and J lost 2; bases outside the gene matches: 5. The CDR3 is 14 amino acids. CDR3: CASSSRTGAYEQYF. The CDR3 DNA reads TGTGCCAGCAGCTCCCGGACAGGAGCCTACGAGCAGTACTTC.

The chain couples TRBV18 to TRBJ2-1, with 9 bases fitting TRBD2. CDR1 and CDR2 from the germline V gene are KGHSH and LQKENI. The V gene end was trimmed by 0 bases and the J gene end by 7 bases; junction bases not matched to a gene: 7. This CDR3 spans 16 amino acids. CDR3: CASSPPTGTSLNEQFF. The CDR3 DNA follows: TGTGCCAGCTCACCACCGACCGGGACTAGCCTTAATGAGCAGTTCTTC.

The chain employs TRBV4-1 and TRBJ2-2; tentatively, D is TRBD1 (6 bases). Between the trimmed V and J ends, which lost 0 bases and 2 bases, there was a span of 10 bases. Germline CDR1 reads MGHRA; CDR2 reads YSYEKL. The CDR3 is 16 residues long. The CDR3 here is CASSQEGTINTGELFF. CDR3 in DNA: TGCGCCAGCAGCCAAGAAGGGACAATCAACACCGGGGAGCTGTTTTTT.

The CDR3, as DNA: TGTGCCACCAGCCCAGGGGTCACCTACGAGCAGTACTTC. Translated: CATSPGVTYEQYF. The J gene is TRBJ2-7, the V gene TRBV15; D is perhaps TRBD1 (6 bases). Germline assignment: CDR1 LNHNV and CDR2 YYDKDF (reference sequence). The germline V and J ends were trimmed by 5 bases and 2 bases, with 10 bases remaining between them. The CDR3 is 13 amino acids. Using reference TRBV15 and TRBJ2-7 for the parts outside the CDR3, the full variable domain is DAMVIQNPRYQVTQFGKPVTLSCSQTLNHNVMYWYQQKSSQAPKLLFHYYDKDFNNEADTPDNFQSRRPNTSFCFLDIRSPGLGDTAMYLCATSPGVTYEQYFGPGTRLTVT.

The chain uses TRBV5-4 and TRBJ2-3; TRBD1 matches 8 bases. Germline V gives CDR1 SGHNT, CDR2 YYREEE (reference sequence). The J segment lost 2 bases and the V segment lost 0 bases, leaving 2 bases of the junction unmatched. This CDR3 has 15 amino acids. This CDR3 reads CASSLDRGVTDTQYF. In nucleotides, the CDR3 is TGTGCCAGCAGCTTGGACAGGGGGGTCACAGATACGCAGTATTTT.

This clone was seen just once. This sequence joins TRBV28 and TRBJ2-7; a weak D match, TRBD1 (5 bases). CDR1 and CDR2 (germline): MDHEN, SYDVKM. This CDR3 comprises 14 residues. The ends were cut back, 11 bases at V and 2 bases at J, with 19 bases in the middle. CDR3 nucleotides: TGTGCCTCCTACACCACTGGGGCCACCTACGAGCAGTACTTC. Residues: CASYTTGATYEQYF.

This rearrangement joins TRBV27 to TRBJ1-4; no clear D gene. Germline CDR1 reads MNHEY; CDR2 reads SMNVEV (reference sequence). Trimming left V 2 bases short and J 7 bases short, with 11 bases between. The CDR3 extends over 14 amino acids. CDR3 coding DNA: TGTGCCAGCAGTTTAGGGCAGCCTGTTGAAAAACTGTTTTTT. Protein sequence: CASSLGQPVEKLFF.

The J gene is TRBJ1-5, the V gene TRBV28; possible D gene TRBD1, 5 bases. V was cut by 2 bases and J by 1 base, with 6 bases left in between. Germline CDR1 MDHEN, CDR2 SYDVKM. CDR3 size: 14 residues. The CDR3 protein is CASSLRQSNQPQHF. The DNA of the CDR3 is TGTGCCAGCAGTTTAAGACAGAGCAATCAGCCCCAGCATTTT.

The J gene is TRBJ2-5, the V gene TRBV6-1; TRBD1 matches at 12 bases. CDR1 is MNHNS, CDR2 SASEGT, per germline. The CDR3 has 15 amino acids. V was clipped by 1 base and J by 10 bases; unmatched bases: 7. CDR3 nucleotides: TGTGCCAGCAGTGAAGGAGGGACAGGGGGCTATAACCAGTACTTC. It codes for CASSEGGTGGYNQYF.

V usage is TRBV4-1 and J usage is TRBJ1-1, with 8 bases fitting TRBD1. The J segment lost 14 bases and the V segment lost 0 bases, leaving 17 bases of the junction unmatched. Germline loops: CDR1 MGHRA, CDR2 YSYEKL. The length of the CDR3 is 16 residues. CDR3 sequence: CASSQDRIGQGVFWFF. For the CDR3, the DNA is TGCGCCAGCAGCCAAGATCGGATCGGACAGGGAGTATTTTGGTTCTTT.

The V call is TRBV9, the J call TRBJ2-5, with D possibly TRBD2 on 5 matching bases. V was cut by 1 base and J by 1 base, with 11 bases left in between. Germline CDR1 SGDLS, CDR2 YYNGEE. The CDR3 is 15 amino acids. CDR3 DNA sequence: TGTGCCAGCAGCGTATTGGGTCGGGGCCAAGAGACCCAGTACTTC. Amino acids: CASSVLGRGQETQYF.

This clone was seen a single time. The chain combines TRBV29-1 with TRBJ1-1; the D is unclear. CDR1 is SQVTM and CDR2 is ANQGSEA in the germline V gene. The V and J ends lost 7 bases and 5 bases respectively, with 11 bases between them. This CDR3 contains 11 residues. CDR3 amino acids: CSAGALTEAFF. The CDR3 nucleotides are TGCAGCGCCGGTGCTTTGACTGAAGCTTTCTTT.

This clone was observed a few times. The chain carries TRBV3-1 (or the pseudogene TRBV3-2) and TRBJ1-1; D remains unclear. CDR1 is LGHDT, CDR2 YNNKEL, per germline (reference sequence). Trimming removed 4 bases from V and 3 bases from J, with 15 bases in between. This CDR3 has 15 residues. The CDR3 loop reads CASSRSPTGYTEAFF. In DNA form, the CDR3 reads TGTGCCAGCAGCCGCTCTCCGACGGGGTACACTGAAGCTTTCTTT.

This chain connects TRBV9 to TRBJ2-3, with TRBD1 identical over 11 bases. Germline values: CDR1 SGDLS, CDR2 YYNGEE. The CDR3 consists of 16 residues. Germline trimming cut 4 bases from V and 3 bases from J; bases unmatched to any gene: 7. The CDR3 sequence: CASSPGQGEETDTQYF. The CDR3 bases are TGTGCCAGCAGCCCGGGACAGGGGGAGGAAACAGATACGCAGTATTTT.

This chain links TRBV20-1 with TRBJ2-2; TRBD2 aligns across 8 bases. The germline gives CDR1 DFQATT, CDR2 SNEGSKA (reference sequence). The CDR3 runs 15 residues. Losses at the gene ends were 3 bases for V and 0 bases for J; bases not matched to a gene: 3. The CDR3 protein is CSASELAANTGELFF. In DNA form, the CDR3 reads TGCAGTGCTAGTGAACTAGCGGCGAACACCGGGGAGCTGTTTTTT.

This clone was found once. The chain is built from TRBV6-2 or TRBV6-3 and TRBJ1-5; no clear D. The V gene lost 6 bases and the J gene lost 3 bases, with 18 bases spanning the gap. The V gene's germline CDR1 is MNHEY and CDR2 SVGEGT. The length of the CDR3 is 16 residues. The chain's CDR3 is CASSPRVGPVNQPQHF. For the CDR3, the DNA is TGTGCCAGCAGCCCCCGAGTTGGTCCGGTCAATCAGCCCCAGCATTTT.

In DNA form, the CDR3 reads TGTGCCATCAGAAAAAGCGGGGGGCAGACCTACGAGCAGTACTTC. Its protein product is CAIRKSGGQTYEQYF. The genes are TRBV10-3 and TRBJ2-7, with 9 bases identical to TRBD2. Germline CDR1 and CDR2: ENHRY and SYGVKD. Trimming at V came to 6 bases and at J to 2 bases, leaving 8 bases not matched to a gene. The CDR3 is 15 residues long.

This CDR3 is CASFPGTSSYSNQPQHF. The DNA of the CDR3 is TGTGCCAGTTTCCCCGGGACAAGTTCTTATAGCAATCAGCCCCAGCATTTT. The chain employs TRBV19 and TRBJ1-5; D might be TRBD1 (6 bases). This CDR3 has 17 residues. Trimming cost V 8 bases and J 0 bases, with 20 bases left between them. Germline CDR1 is LNHDA and CDR2 is SQIVND (reference sequence). Variable domain in full (rest from reference TRBV19 and TRBJ1-5): DGGITQSPKYLFRKEGQNVTLSCEQNLNHDAMYWYRQDPGQGLRLIYYSQIVNDFQKGDIAEGYSVSREKKESFPLTVTSAQKNPTAFYLCASFPGTSSYSNQPQHFGDGTRLSIL.

The chain combines TRBV19 with TRBJ2-1; unclear D gene. The CDR3 is made up of 14 amino acids. Germline-derived CDR1 and CDR2 are LNHDA and SQIVND (reference sequence). Trimming stripped 5 bases from V and 2 bases from J, with 10 bases between. CDR3 nucleotides: TGTGCCAGTAGTTTACTGGCGGCCTACAATGAGCAGTTCTTC. It yields the protein CASSLLAAYNEQFF.

In the case of this clone: This CDR3 is also generated by other DNA sequences in the sample. The J gene is TRBJ1-1, the V gene TRBV19; D call uncertain. This CDR3 spans 13 amino acids. The ends were cut back, 5 bases at V and 5 bases at J, with 12 bases in the middle. Germline assignment: CDR1 LNHDA and CDR2 SQIVND (reference sequence). CDR3: CASSLGGGTEAFF. CDR3 sequence (DNA): TGTGCCAGTAGTCTGGGTGGCGGGACTGAAGCTTTCTTT.

V is TRBV5-1 and J is TRBJ2-7; TRBD2 agrees at 10 bases. The CDR3 has 15 amino acids. The germline V gene encodes CDR1 SGHRS and CDR2 YFSETQ. After removal of 0 bases from V and 5 bases from J, the junction contained 5 bases not matched to a gene. In DNA form, the CDR3 reads TGCGCCAGCAGCTTGGATCTAGCGGGAGTCAACGAGCAGTACTTC. It encodes CASSLDLAGVNEQYF.

Here the CDR3 DNA reads TGTGCCAGCAGCTTATCTCAGACACCGACAGATACGCAGTATTTT. This sequence encodes CASSLSQTPTDTQYF. This sequence joins TRBV11-3 and TRBJ2-3; D ambiguous. Germline-derived CDR1 and CDR2 are SGHNT and YENEEA. Trimming removed 2 bases at V and 3 bases at J, with 12 bases between. The CDR3 covers 15 residues.

This clone was found a few times. J is TRBJ1-6 and V is TRBV7-9; D perhaps matches TRBD1 (5 bases). V lost 3 bases and J lost 5, with 14 bases in between. The germline V gene has CDR1 SEHNR and CDR2 FQNEAQ (reference sequence). This CDR3 is 16 amino acids long. CDR3 in amino acids: CASSFRGTENNSPLHF. As DNA, the CDR3 is TGTGCCAGCAGCTTCCGGGGGACGGAGAATAATTCACCCCTCCACTTT.

The genes are TRBV28 and TRBJ2-7, with TRBD2 as a possible D gene (5 bases). This CDR3 comprises 13 residues. The V gene's germline CDR1 is MDHEN and CDR2 SYDVKM. The germline V and J ends were trimmed by 3 bases and 4 bases, with 10 bases remaining between them. The CDR3 reads CASSFPRGYEQYF. The CDR3 DNA reads as TGTGCCAGCAGTTTTCCTCGGGGATACGAGCAGTACTTC.

In its sample, this clone was seen once. This chain links TRBV5-5 with TRBJ2-7; D possibly corresponds to TRBD2 (6 bases). Germline-derived CDR1 and CDR2 are SGHKS and YYEKEE (reference sequence). Trimming removed 4 bases at V and 3 bases at J, with 14 bases between. The CDR3 length is 14 residues. As DNA, the CDR3 is TGTGCCAGCAGCGAGGGACTCCCCAACTACGAGCAGTACTTC. This translates into CASSEGLPNYEQYF.

The V gene is TRBV7-8, the J gene TRBJ2-7; no clear D. CDR1 is SGHVS and CDR2 is FQNEAQ in the germline V gene. CDR3 length equals 13 residues. The V gene lost 2 bases and the J gene lost 5 bases, with 10 bases spanning the gap. CDR3 sequence (DNA): TGTGCCAGCAGCTTACGTAGTATCGACGAGCAGTACTTC. This translates into CASSLRSIDEQYF.

This clone was detected only a few times. The V call is TRBV9, the J call TRBJ2-2; weak D call: TRBD1 (5 bases). The CDR3 runs to 12 residues. Germline-derived CDR1 and CDR2 are SGDLS and YYNGEE. V was pared by 4 bases and J by 4 bases, with 5 bases between. The CDR3, as DNA: TGTGCCAGCAGCAGGGGCACCGGGGAGCTGTTTTTT. Translated: CASSRGTGELFF.

This clone was seen once. The chain couples TRBV10-2 to TRBJ2-5, with 9 bases that match TRBD2. Germline CDR1 WSHSY, CDR2 SAAADI. The CDR3 consists of 13 residues. V shed 7 bases, J shed 7 bases, and the junction held 7 bases outside the gene matches. The CDR3 nucleotides are TGCGCCAGCAAAGCGGGGGGCCCAGGGACCCAGTACTTC. This encodes CASKAGGPGTQYF.

The rearrangement uses TRBV27 and TRBJ1-6; TRBD1 matches 12 bases. Germline CDR1 and CDR2: MNHEY and SMNVEV (reference sequence). V trimming: 10 bases; J trimming: 7 bases; junction bases outside the gene matches: 8. CDR3 length: 15 amino acids. This CDR3 reads CATWDRGRWNSPLHF. The CDR3 coding sequence is TGTGCCACCTGGGACAGGGGGCGATGGAATTCACCCCTCCACTTT.

The V call is TRBV28, the J call TRBJ2-1; 7 bases map to TRBD2. Per germline, CDR1 MDHEN and CDR2 SYDVKM. The CDR3 is 14 residues long. The J segment lost 3 bases and the V segment lost 3 bases, leaving 2 bases of the junction unmatched. CDR3 sequence (DNA): TGTGCCAGCAGTTTCCTAGCGGTCTACAATGAGCAGTTCTTC. It specifies CASSFLAVYNEQFF.

The chain is built from TRBV5-4 and TRBJ2-6; D remains unclear. Trimming stripped 1 base from V and 0 bases from J, with 2 bases between. The CDR3 spans 14 residues. Germline CDR1 SGHNT, CDR2 YYREEE (reference sequence). The CDR3, as DNA: TGTGCCAGCAGCTTGTACTCTGGGGCCAACGTCCTGACTTTC. This gives the protein CASSLYSGANVLTF.